The rows below give T cell receptor beta chains drawn from one sample of a study of a mutant IDH1 vaccine in newly diagnosed glioma. The repertoire was sequenced with immunoSEQ multiplex PCR; TCRdb's copy has only in-frame clones and lacks some. The sample gives tens of thousands of clones, roughly 89% of which show up once; 2.4% is in the top ten. This specimen consisted of PBMCs, obtained from a glioma patient treated with radiotherapy, temozolomide or both. The source of these receptors is a man in his forties with glioma. Both conserved end residues are part of each CDR3. The D gene is left open where the match is weak. Size is stated for part of the rows, as once, few or many counts, or as a class when the clone is expanded.

>.|TRBJ2-1|TRBV19|16|.
TGTGCCAGTACCACGCACGTGGGGGGTCCGCTAAATGAGCAGTTCTTC
CASTTHVGGPLNEQFF
>TRBD2|TRBJ2-7|TRBV19|14|.
TGTGCCAGTCAAGACGGACTAGCGGGAGACGCTCCGTACTTC
CASQDGLAGDAPYF
>.|TRBJ1-5|TRBV18|14|.
TGTGCCAGCTCACCAAGGCAGGACAATCAGCCCCAGCATTTT
CASSPRQDNQPQHF
>.|TRBJ2-3|TRBV7-9|15|.
TGTGCCAGCAGCACCTTTGGGATTCTCACAGATACGCAGTATTTT
CASSTFGILTDTQYF
>TRBD1|TRBJ1-4|TRBV4-1|15|few
TGCGCCAGCAGCCAGGCCGGGACAGGGAGTGAAAAACTGTTTTTT
CASSQAGTGSEKLFF
>.|TRBJ2-2|TRBV19|12|once
TGTGCCAGTTCAGGACAGACCGGGGAGCTGTTTTTT
CASSGQTGELFF
>.|TRBJ2-2|TRBV5-1|14|.
TGCGCCAGCAGCTTGGCAGGGAGCACCGGGGAGCTGTTTTTT
CASSLAGSTGELFF
>.|TRBJ2-7|TRBV6-5|14|.
TGTGCCAGCAGTTACTCGGGCTCCCAATACGAGCAGTACTTC
CASSYSGSQYEQYF
>TRBD2|TRBJ2-3|TRBV5-1|17|.
TGCGCCAGCAGCTCTAGCGGGAGGGCCGTTGAGGCAGATACGCAGTATTTT
CASSSSGRAVEADTQYF
>TRBD1|TRBJ1-1|TRBV28|14|.
TGTGCCAGCAGTTCTCCGGGACAGTTCACTGAAGCTTTCTTT
CASSSPGQFTEAFF
>TRBD1|TRBJ2-7|TRBV27|18|.
TGTGCCAGCCAGACTCGGGGACAGGGTACGGGTCGGGTCGGCGAGCAGTACTTC
CASQTRGQGTGRVGEQYF
>.|TRBJ2-2|TRBV19|12|.
TGTGCCAGTAGTAAGAACACCGGGGAGCTGTTTTTT
CASSKNTGELFF
>TRBD2|TRBJ2-1|TRBV9|13|.
TGTGCCAGCAGCCAGGCGGGAGCCCGGGAGCAGTTCTTC
CASSQAGAREQFF
>.|TRBJ2-1|TRBV2|12|.
TGTGCCAGCAGTCTCCCACTTAATTCCGAGTTCTTC
CASSLPLNSEFF
>.|TRBJ1-1|TRBV15|14|.
TGTGCCACCAGCAGAGATGCGGGGGGCACTGAAGCTTTCTTT
CATSRDAGGTEAFF
>TRBD1|TRBJ1-3|TRBV6-6|14|.
TGTGCCAGCAGCCGGGGACAGACTGGAAACACCATATATTTT
CASSRGQTGNTIYF
>.|TRBJ1-1|TRBV18|15|.
TGTGCCAGCTCACCACCCGCAGGGTGGAACACTGAAGCTTTCTTT
CASSPPAGWNTEAFF
>.|TRBJ2-7|TRBV7-9|14|.
TGTGCCAGCAGCCTAGGGCAAAACTCCTACGAGCAGTACTTC
CASSLGQNSYEQYF
>.|TRBJ2-3|TRBV20-1|10|.
TGCAGACCGGAGCCTGATACGCAGTATTTT
CRPEPDTQYF
>.|TRBJ1-1|TRBV28|15|.
TGTGCCATAGATGGACGGCTTAGCCTTAACACTGAAGCTTTCTTT
CAIDGRLSLNTEAFF
>TRBD1|TRBJ2-5|TRBV28|15|.
TGTGCCAGCAGTCCTCCGGGACAGTCTCGAGGCCCCCAGTACTTC
CASSPPGQSRGPQYF
>.|TRBJ2-7|TRBV5-6|15|.
TGTGCCAGCAGCTTTTCAAAGGCAAATACCTACGAGCAGTACTTC
CASSFSKANTYEQYF
>.|TRBJ2-7|TRBV9|13|.
TGTGCCAGCAGCGTAGACGGAACCTACGAGCAGTACTTC
CASSVDGTYEQYF
>.|TRBJ2-3|TRBV10-3|14|once
TGTGCCATCAGTGGGGGGGCGGGCACAGATACGCAGTATTTT
CAISGGAGTDTQYF
>.|TRBJ2-7|TRBV18|14|.
TGTGCCAGCTCACCACCTCGGCAGGCCTACGAGCAGTACTTC
CASSPPRQAYEQYF
>.|TRBJ1-1|TRBV6-1|15|medium-sized
TGTGCCAGCAGTGTGGGCGGGGGGATGAACACTGAAGCTTTCTTT
CASSVGGGMNTEAFF
>TRBD1|TRBJ1-2|TRBV5-1|15|.
TGCGCCAGCAGCTTGCCCGGACAGGGGACCTATGGCTACACCTTC
CASSLPGQGTYGYTF
>.|TRBJ1-2|TRBV5-1|14|.
TGCGCCAGCAGCTTGGGGGACGGATCCTATGGCTACACCTTC
CASSLGDGSYGYTF
>.|TRBJ1-5|TRBV5-5|16|.
TGTGCCAGCAGGCGGGACTCAAGAAATAGCAATCAGCCCCAGCATTTT
CASRRDSRNSNQPQHF
>.|TRBJ2-5|TRBV7-3|15|.
TGTGCCAGCAGCTACCAGAGCGGACTGGGGGAGACCCAGTACTTC
CASSYQSGLGETQYF
>TRBD1|TRBJ2-7|TRBV4-2|16|.
TGTGCCAGCCCCAGGCGCCCGGGACAGGGGTCCTACGAGCAGTACTTC
CASPRRPGQGSYEQYF
>.|TRBJ1-3|TRBV9|15|.
TGTGCCAGCAGCGCAGAGACCGGGCCGACCGTCACCATATATTTT
CASSAETGPTVTIYF
>.|TRBJ1-5|TRBV2|14|.
TGTGCCAGCAGCGGAACCAGGGGTATGGAGCCCCAGCATTTT
CASSGTRGMEPQHF
>.|TRBJ1-4|TRBV19|15|.
TGTGCCAGCGGGCAGGGGTTTGCAACTAATGAAAAACTGTTTTTT
CASGQGFATNEKLFF
>TRBD2|TRBJ2-5|TRBV7-6|16|.
TGTGCCAGCAGCCATCGGGGGGCTAGCGGGCAAGAGACCCAGTACTTC
CASSHRGASGQETQYF
>.|TRBJ1-5|TRBV5-8|13|.
TGTGCCAGCAGCTTGCTGTTAAATCAGCCCCAGCATTTT
CASSLLLNQPQHF